This TCR beta chain was sequenced in a study of blood T cells in healthy people across ages. This clonotype was observed a few times. Then a second PCR, running about 6 to 12 cycles, was carried out with a sample-barcoded 5' primer and a J-beta primer mix. Every cDNA was tagged by a template-switch adaptor with 12 random nucleotides. TCRdb recomputed calls from the 5' RACE reads with MiXCR, one row per CDR3 protein. Of 600,000 to 850,000 distinct CDR3 sequences listed, approximately 25% are singletons. The CDR3 length is 12 residues. The V gene's germline CDR1 is SGHRS and CDR2 YFSETQ. Trimming pared 0 bases from V and 7 bases from J, leaving 7 bases between. A further study also used this sample, focusing on T cells of mothers and their children. This second study says: The donor cohort consisted of three healthy Caucasian mothers and their six children. Slightly, though not significantly, more overlap was seen in related than in unrelated mother-child pairs. The analysis detected no persistent microchimeric T cell clones.

J is TRBJ1-1 and V is TRBV5-1; possibly TRBD1 for D (5 bases). This receptor was identified in a boy between 10 and 17 years old in good health. Specimen: blood. The CDR3, as DNA: TGCGCCAGCAGCTTGGATACAGGTGAAGCTTTCTTT. Protein product: CASSLDTGEAFF.